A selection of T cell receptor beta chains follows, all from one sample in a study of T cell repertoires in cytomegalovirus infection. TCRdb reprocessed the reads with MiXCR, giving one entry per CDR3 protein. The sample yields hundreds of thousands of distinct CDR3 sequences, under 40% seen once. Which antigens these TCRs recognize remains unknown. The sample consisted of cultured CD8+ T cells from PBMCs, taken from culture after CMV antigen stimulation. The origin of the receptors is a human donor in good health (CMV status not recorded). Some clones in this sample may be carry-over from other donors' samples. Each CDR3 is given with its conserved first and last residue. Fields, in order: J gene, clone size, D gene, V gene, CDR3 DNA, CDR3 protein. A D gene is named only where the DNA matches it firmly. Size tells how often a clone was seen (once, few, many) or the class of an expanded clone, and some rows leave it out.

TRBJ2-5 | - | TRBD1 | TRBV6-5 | TGTGCCAGCAGTACGGGACAGCAAGAGACCCAGTACTTC | CASSTGQQETQYF
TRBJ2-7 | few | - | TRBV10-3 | TGTGCCATTCGGACAACGGACTACGAGCAGTACTTC | CAIRTTDYEQYF
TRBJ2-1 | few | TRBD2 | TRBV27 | TGTGCCAGCAGCCATCTATGGACTAGCGGGGCGCCGTACAATGAGCAGTTCTTC | CASSHLWTSGAPYNEQFF
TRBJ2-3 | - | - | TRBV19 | TGTGCCGCATGGGACACTCTCACAGATACGCTGTATTTT | CAAWDTLTDTLYF
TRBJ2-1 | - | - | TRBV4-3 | TGCGCCAGCAGCCAATTTAGCGGTTCAGAATACAATGAGCAGTTCTTC | CASSQFSGSEYNEQFF
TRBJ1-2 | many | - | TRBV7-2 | TGTGCCAGCAGCTTAGATCGGGCAGGATACAGCTATGGCTACACCTTC | CASSLDRAGYSYGYTF
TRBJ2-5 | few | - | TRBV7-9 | TGTGCCAGCAGCTTAGCACAAGAGGTGGTGGAGACCCAGTACTTC | CASSLAQEVVETQYF
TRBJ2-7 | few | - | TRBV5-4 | TGTGCCAGCAGCTTGCTACAGGCCGAGCAGTACTTC | CASSLLQAEQYF
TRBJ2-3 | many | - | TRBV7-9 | TGTGCCAGCAGCTCCCTAGGCACAGATACGCAGTATTTT | CASSSLGTDTQYF
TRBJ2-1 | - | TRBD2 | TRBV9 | TGTGCCAGCAGCGTAGCCTCGGGCGGGGGGGCTGGTGAGCAGTTCTTC | CASSVASGGGAGEQFF
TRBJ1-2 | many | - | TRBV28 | TGTGCCAGCAGCTCCCTCGGGGGGCTCTATGGCTACACCTTC | CASSSLGGLYGYTF
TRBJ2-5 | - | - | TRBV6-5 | TGTGCCAGCAACTACGAGGCCCAAGGGACCCAGTACTTC | CASNYEAQGTQYF
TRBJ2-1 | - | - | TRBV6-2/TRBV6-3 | TGTGCCAGCAGTTACTCCCAGGAGGAGTTCTTC | CASSYSQEEFF
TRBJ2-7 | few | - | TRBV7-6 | TGTGCCAGCAGCCCCCCTTCCGCGACAGGAGCCTACGAGCAGTACTTC | CASSPPSATGAYEQYF
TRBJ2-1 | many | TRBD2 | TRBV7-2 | TGTGCCAGCAGCTGGACTAGCGGGGGATTGTATGAGCAGTTCTTC | CASSWTSGGLYEQFF
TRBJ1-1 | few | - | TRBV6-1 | TGTGCCAGCAGTGAAAGGTATGAGAACACTGAAGCTTTCTTT | CASSERYENTEAFF
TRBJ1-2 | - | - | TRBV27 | TGTGCCAGCAGTTTATGGGGGCCCAACTATGGCTACACCTTC | CASSLWGPNYGYTF
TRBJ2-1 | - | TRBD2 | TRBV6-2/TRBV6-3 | TGTGCCAGCAGGGATAGCGGGGGGGCCTTTCACAATGAGCAGTTCTTC | CASRDSGGAFHNEQFF
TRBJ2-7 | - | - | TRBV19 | TGTGCCAGTAGGAGCAGGGACTCTAGCTCCTACGAGCAGTACTTC | CASRSRDSSSYEQYF
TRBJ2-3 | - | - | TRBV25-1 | TGTGCCAGCAGTGAGGCAGGTAGCTCAGATACGCAGTATTTT | CASSEAGSSDTQYF
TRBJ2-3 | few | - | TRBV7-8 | TGTGCCAGCAGCTTTGAGGCGAATCCCACAGATACGCAGTATTTT | CASSFEANPTDTQYF
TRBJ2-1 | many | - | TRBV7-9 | TGTGCCAGCAGTTTACCTAGCGATGAGCAGTTCTTC | CASSLPSDEQFF
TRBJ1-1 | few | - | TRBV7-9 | TGTGCCAGCTACGGGATGGACACTGAAGCTTTCTTT | CASYGMDTEAFF
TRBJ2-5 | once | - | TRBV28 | TGTGCCAGCAGCATCATTGGGGATTTGGAGGAGACCCAGTACTTC | CASSIIGDLEETQYF
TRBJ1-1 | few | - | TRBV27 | TGTGCCAGCAGTTTTCAAGGCGGTGGGGCTTTCTTT | CASSFQGGGAFF
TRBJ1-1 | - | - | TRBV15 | TGTGCCACCTCTGGGGTTTACACTGAAGCTTTCTTT | CATSGVYTEAFF
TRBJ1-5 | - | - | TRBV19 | TGTGCCAGTAGTAATTTCCAGCGTAAACATCAGCCCCAGCATTTT | CASSNFQRKHQPQHF
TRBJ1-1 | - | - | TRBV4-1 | TGCGCCAGCAGCCAAGACGGTGCGACGGTCGACACTGAAGCTTTCTTT | CASSQDGATVDTEAFF
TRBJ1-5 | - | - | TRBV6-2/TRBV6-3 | TGTGCCAGCAGTTACATCGTAGGGGGATCGCCCCAGCATTTT | CASSYIVGGSPQHF
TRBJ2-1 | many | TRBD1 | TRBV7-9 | TGTGCCAGCAGCTTAGAACAGGGGGCCAACAATGAGCAGTTCTTC | CASSLEQGANNEQFF
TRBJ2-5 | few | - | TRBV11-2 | TGTGCCAGCAGTATGAGGGCCCAAAAAGAGACCCAGTACTTC | CASSMRAQKETQYF
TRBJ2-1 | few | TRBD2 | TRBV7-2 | TGTGCCAGCAGCCCCGGAGGAGGGCGGGGGGGCAGTGAGCAGTTCTTC | CASSPGGGRGGSEQFF
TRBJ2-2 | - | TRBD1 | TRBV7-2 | TGTGTCAGCAGCCTACAGGGGACCGGGGAGCTGTTTTTT | CVSSLQGTGELFF
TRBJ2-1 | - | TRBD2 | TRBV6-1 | TGTGCCAGCATTAGCGGGGGGGCCTATGAGCAGTTCTTC | CASISGGAYEQFF
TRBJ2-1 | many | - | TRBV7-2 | TGTGCCAGCAGCCCGGAGAGCGGTATCTACAATGAGCAGTTCTTC | CASSPESGIYNEQFF
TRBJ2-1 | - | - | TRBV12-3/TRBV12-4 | TGTGCCAGCAGTGGGGACACTCAGAGCTCCTACAATGAGCAGTTCTTC | CASSGDTQSSYNEQFF